A selection of T cell receptor beta chains follows, all from one sample in a study of blood T cell repertoires in COVID-19. Profiled with immunoSEQ multiplex PCR; TCRdb holds only in-frame clones, not every one. Of roughly 38,000 clones in the sample, about 89% are singletons; the top ten hold over 2%. The sequenced sample was peripheral blood. These receptors came from a man aged 45-65 years with active COVID-19. CDR3s include the opening cysteine and the closing phenylalanine or tryptophan. D genes are given only for firm matches. Clone size is given for some rows only: seen once, a few or many times, or a class if the clone is expanded.

TRBJ2-5	TRBD1	.	TRBV6-5	TGTGCCAGCAGCCTAGGGACAGAAGAGACCCAGTACTTC	CASSLGTEETQYF
TRBJ2-3	.	once	TRBV5-6	TGTGCCAGCAGCGGAGGGTGGGCAGATACGCAGTATTTT	CASSGGWADTQYF
TRBJ1-1	.	once	TRBV6-2/TRBV6-3	TGTGCCAGCAGTTACTACAGGGTTTCGGGGGAAGCTTTCTTT	CASSYYRVSGEAFF
TRBJ2-1	TRBD1	.	TRBV5-4	TGTGCCAGCAGCCCCCCCGGGGACAGATACAATGAGCAGTTCTTC	CASSPPGDRYNEQFF
TRBJ1-1	.	once	TRBV9	TGTGCCAGCAGCGTAAATCCCCACGGGAACACTGAAGCTTTCTTT	CASSVNPHGNTEAFF
TRBJ2-5	.	.	TRBV6-6	TGTGCCAGCAGTTACCAGCGCCAAGAGACCCAGTACTTC	CASSYQRQETQYF
TRBJ1-2	TRBD1	.	TRBV4-1	TGCGCCAGCAGCCATCGGACAGGGGTCTATGGCTACACCTTC	CASSHRTGVYGYTF
TRBJ2-3	TRBD2	.	TRBV19	TGTGCCACATCGGGGGGGTCTAGCGGAACCCCTAGCACAGATACGCAGTATTTT	CATSGGSSGTPSTDTQYF
TRBJ1-1	.	.	TRBV7-9	TGTGCCAGCAGAAAAAGCCTTCTGAACACTGAAGCTTTCTTT	CASRKSLLNTEAFF
TRBJ2-7	.	.	TRBV6-2/TRBV6-3	TGTGCCAGCAGTTCCCTTAGGGGCGGGAATCGGTACGAGCAGTACTTC	CASSSLRGGNRYEQYF
TRBJ1-2	.	.	TRBV4-3	TGCGCCAGCAGCCAAGGATGGCAGGGCGGCTATGGCTACACCTTC	CASSQGWQGGYGYTF
TRBJ1-2	.	.	TRBV15	TGTGCCACCAATCGTGGGGGCGCGAGTGGCTACACCTTC	CATNRGGASGYTF
TRBJ2-7	TRBD1	.	TRBV5-1	TGCGCCAGCAGCCCCCAGGGGGACGAGCAGTACTTC	CASSPQGDEQYF
TRBJ2-1	TRBD2	.	TRBV6-6	TGTGCCAGCTTAGCGGGAGGGATGAATGAGCAGTTCTTC	CASLAGGMNEQFF
TRBJ1-2	TRBD1	.	TRBV18	TGTGCCAGCTCAGAGCTGGACAGGGGTGTAAATGGCTACACCTTC	CASSELDRGVNGYTF
TRBJ2-3	TRBD2	.	TRBV2	TGTGCCAGCAGTGACCCGGGAGGGAGGGATACGCAGTATTTT	CASSDPGGRDTQYF
TRBJ1-4	.	.	TRBV30	TGTGCCTGGAGGGGAGGGGGGGACGAAAAACTGTTTTTT	CAWRGGGDEKLFF
TRBJ2-1	.	.	TRBV5-1	TGCGCCAGCAGCTTGGAGCCCGGGAGCTCCTACAATGAGCAGTTCTTC	CASSLEPGSSYNEQFF
TRBJ1-1	.	.	TRBV2	TGTGCCAGCTCCGGCGGGGGATTGGGCACTGAAGCTTTCTTT	CASSGGGLGTEAFF
TRBJ1-4	.	.	TRBV7-9	TGTGCCAGCAGCCCGACATCGAGAAATGAAAAACTGTTTTTT	CASSPTSRNEKLFF
TRBJ2-5	.	.	TRBV12-3/TRBV12-4	TGTGCCAGCAGTGCCCTAGCGGAGACCCAGTACTTC	CASSALAETQYF
TRBJ2-7	TRBD1	.	TRBV20-1	TGCAGTGCTGGTGGTCGGGACAGGCTTTACGAGCAGTACTTC	CSAGGRDRLYEQYF
TRBJ1-4	.	once	TRBV5-1	TGCGCCAGCAGCTTGGCAGGATATGAAAAACTGTTTTTT	CASSLAGYEKLFF
TRBJ2-5	TRBD1	.	TRBV6-4	TGTGCCAGCAGCAAGACCTCAGGGGGCGGGGAGACCCAGTACTTC	CASSKTSGGGETQYF
TRBJ1-3	.	.	TRBV27	TGTGCCAGCAGTTTAGCCAGGGGCGGAAACACCATATATTTT	CASSLARGGNTIYF
TRBJ2-7	.	.	TRBV2	TGTGCCAGCAGTGCACAGGGAGACGAGCAGTACTTC	CASSAQGDEQYF
TRBJ2-1	.	.	TRBV9	TGTGCCAGCAGCGTAGAGGGAGCACCCTACAATGAGCAGTTCTTC	CASSVEGAPYNEQFF
TRBJ2-5	.	.	TRBV27	TGTGCCAGCAGGACTACGGTCCTTCTGGGGGAGACCCAGTACTTC	CASRTTVLLGETQYF
TRBJ2-7	TRBD2	.	TRBV3-1/TRBV3-2	TGTGCCAGCAGCCAAGAACCTAGCGGGGAAACCTCCTACGAGCAGTACTTC	CASSQEPSGETSYEQYF
TRBJ1-1	TRBD1	once	TRBV6-1	TGTGCCAGCAGTGAAGCAACAGGGGGGTGGACTGAAGCTTTCTTT	CASSEATGGWTEAFF
TRBJ2-1	TRBD1	.	TRBV3-1/TRBV3-2	TGTGCCAGCAGCCAAGGGTTCGGACAGGGGGCAGGAGAGCAGTTCTTC	CASSQGFGQGAGEQFF
TRBJ2-2	.	.	TRBV3-1/TRBV3-2	TGTGCCAGCAGCCAAGAGCGGGGATCGGGCAGGGTGAACACCGGGGAGCTGTTTTTT	CASSQERGSGRVNTGELFF
TRBJ2-2	TRBD2	.	TRBV9	TGTGCCAGCAGCCCCCACGGGGGGACCGGGGAGCTGTTTTTT	CASSPHGGTGELFF
TRBJ1-6	TRBD1	.	TRBV2	TGTGCCAGCAGTGAGGGGGACAGGGCGTATAATTCACCCCTCCACTTT	CASSEGDRAYNSPLHF
TRBJ1-1	TRBD1	.	TRBV3-1/TRBV3-2	TGTGCCAGCAGACCCGACAGGGTGTCTGAAGCTTTCTTT	CASRPDRVSEAFF
TRBJ1-5	.	.	TRBV30	TGTGCCTGGAGTGTATTGACAGGTATTAAGCCCCAGCATTTT	CAWSVLTGIKPQHF
TRBJ2-3	TRBD2	.	TRBV5-8	TGTGCCAGCAGCCGACTAGCGGGGGCCCGCACAGATACGCAGTATTTT	CASSRLAGARTDTQYF
TRBJ2-7	TRBD2	.	TRBV2	TGTGCCAGCAGTCCTTCTAGCGGGGGGGCCTACGAGCAGTACTTC	CASSPSSGGAYEQYF
TRBJ1-1	.	few	TRBV4-2	TGTGCCAGCAGCCAAGATACAGAGAACACTGAAGCTTTCTTT	CASSQDTENTEAFF
TRBJ1-2	TRBD1	.	TRBV2	TGTGCCAGCAGCGTTGACAGGGGGCGAGGCTATGGCTACACCTTC	CASSVDRGRGYGYTF
TRBJ2-7	.	.	TRBV7-9	TGTGCCAGCAGCTTGGGGGGTCCCTCCTACGAGCAGTACTTC	CASSLGGPSYEQYF
TRBJ1-2	TRBD1	.	TRBV6-5	TGTGCCAGCAGTCCGGACAGGGGGCGATTCGATGGCTACACCTTC	CASSPDRGRFDGYTF
TRBJ1-1	TRBD1	.	TRBV5-5	TGTGCCAGCAGCTTGTCGAGTTACAGGGGCTTTGTGGAAGCTTTCTTT	CASSLSSYRGFVEAFF
TRBJ2-5	.	.	TRBV18	TGTGCCAGCTCAGTGGCGGGACGAGCAGAAGAGACCCAGTACTTC	CASSVAGRAEETQYF
TRBJ2-7	TRBD1	.	TRBV7-2	TGTGCCAGCAGCTCACAGGGGGCACACATCTACGAGCAGTACTTC	CASSSQGAHIYEQYF
TRBJ1-2	TRBD1	.	TRBV6-2/TRBV6-3	TGTGCCAGCAGCGGCAGGGGGCCCTATGGCTACACCTTC	CASSGRGPYGYTF